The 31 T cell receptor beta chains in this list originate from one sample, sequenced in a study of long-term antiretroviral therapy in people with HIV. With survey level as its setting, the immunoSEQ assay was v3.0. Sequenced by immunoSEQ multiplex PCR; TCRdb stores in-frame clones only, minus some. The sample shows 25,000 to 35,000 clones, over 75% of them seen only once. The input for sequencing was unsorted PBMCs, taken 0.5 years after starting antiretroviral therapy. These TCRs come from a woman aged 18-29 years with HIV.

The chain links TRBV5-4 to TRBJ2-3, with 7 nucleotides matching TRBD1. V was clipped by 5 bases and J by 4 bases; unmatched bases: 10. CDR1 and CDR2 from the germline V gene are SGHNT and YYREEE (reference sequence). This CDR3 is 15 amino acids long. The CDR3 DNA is TGTGCCAGCAGACCGGGACAGATTGGGGCAGATACGCAGTATTTT. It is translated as CASRPGQIGADTQYF.

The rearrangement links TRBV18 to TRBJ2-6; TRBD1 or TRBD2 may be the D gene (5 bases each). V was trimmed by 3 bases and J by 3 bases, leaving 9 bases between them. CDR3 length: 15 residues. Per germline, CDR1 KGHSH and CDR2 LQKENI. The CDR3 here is CASSPGDGGANVLTF. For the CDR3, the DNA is TGTGCCAGCTCACCGGGGGATGGTGGGGCCAACGTCCTGACTTTC.

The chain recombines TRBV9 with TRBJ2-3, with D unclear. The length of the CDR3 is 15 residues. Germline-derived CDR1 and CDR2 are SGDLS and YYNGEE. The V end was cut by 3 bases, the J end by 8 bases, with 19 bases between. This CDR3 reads CASSAAEYPKATQYF. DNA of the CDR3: TGTGCCAGCAGCGCGGCGGAGTATCCCAAGGCTACGCAGTATTTT.

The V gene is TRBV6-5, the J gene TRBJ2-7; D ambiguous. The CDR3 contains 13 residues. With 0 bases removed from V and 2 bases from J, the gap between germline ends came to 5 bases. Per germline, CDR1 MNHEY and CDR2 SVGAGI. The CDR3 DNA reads TGTGCCAGCAGTTACTCCCTAGCCTACGAGCAGTACTTC. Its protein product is CASSYSLAYEQYF.

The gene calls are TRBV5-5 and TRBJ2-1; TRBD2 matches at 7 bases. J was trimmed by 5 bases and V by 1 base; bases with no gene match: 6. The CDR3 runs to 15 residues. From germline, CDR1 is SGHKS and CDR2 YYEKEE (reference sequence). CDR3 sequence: CASSLRGGSNNEQFF. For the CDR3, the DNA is TGTGCCAGCAGCTTGAGGGGCGGGAGTAACAATGAGCAGTTCTTC.

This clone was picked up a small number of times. In DNA, the CDR3 is TGTGCCAGCAGCCCCTACGGGGGACAAGAAGCTTTCTTT. Its translation: CASSPYGGQEAFF. The V and J genes are TRBV13 and TRBJ1-1, with D tentatively TRBD1 (6 bases). V gave up 5 bases and J gave up 8 bases, with 15 bases separating them. The CDR3 consists of 13 residues. Germline V gene data show CDR1 as PRHDT and CDR2 as FYEKMQ (reference sequence).

CDR3 amino acids: CASSLRGGRTRPETQYF. The CDR3 nucleotides are TGTGCCAGCAGCTTACGGGGGGGCAGAACCCGTCCAGAGACCCAGTACTTC. The chain carries TRBV7-2 and TRBJ2-5; 8 bases fit TRBD2. CDR1 and CDR2 (germline): SGHTA, FQGNSA. J was trimmed by 4 bases and V by 2 bases; bases with no gene match: 12. CDR3 length: 17 amino acids.

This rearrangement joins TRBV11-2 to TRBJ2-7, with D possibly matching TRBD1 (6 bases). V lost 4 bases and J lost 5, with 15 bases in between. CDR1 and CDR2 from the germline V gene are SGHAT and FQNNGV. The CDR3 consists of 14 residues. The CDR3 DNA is TGTGCCAGCAGCTCATACCTACAGGGCCACGAGCAGTACTTC. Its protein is CASSSYLQGHEQYF.

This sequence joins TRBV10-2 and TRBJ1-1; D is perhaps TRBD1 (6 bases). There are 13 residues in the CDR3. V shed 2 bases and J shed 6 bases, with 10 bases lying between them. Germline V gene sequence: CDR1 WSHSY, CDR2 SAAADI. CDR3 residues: CASSEADSSEAFF. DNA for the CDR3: TGCGCCAGCAGTGAGGCGGACAGCTCTGAAGCTTTCTTT.

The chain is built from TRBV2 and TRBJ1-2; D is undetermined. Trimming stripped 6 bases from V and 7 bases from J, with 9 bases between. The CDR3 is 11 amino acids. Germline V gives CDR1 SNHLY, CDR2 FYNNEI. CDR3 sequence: CASSPDGGYTF. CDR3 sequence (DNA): TGTGCCAGCAGCCCAGACGGTGGCTACACCTTC.

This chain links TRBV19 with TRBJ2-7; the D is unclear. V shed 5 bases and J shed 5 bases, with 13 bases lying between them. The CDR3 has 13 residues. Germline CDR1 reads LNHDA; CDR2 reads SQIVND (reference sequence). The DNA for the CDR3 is TGTGCCAGTAGTTCCGAGAGGCGTGACGAGCAGTACTTC. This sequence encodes CASSSERRDEQYF.

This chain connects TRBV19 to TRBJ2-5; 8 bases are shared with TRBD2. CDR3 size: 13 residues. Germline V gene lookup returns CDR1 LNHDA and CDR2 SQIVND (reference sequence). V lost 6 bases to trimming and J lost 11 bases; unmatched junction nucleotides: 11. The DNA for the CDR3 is TGTGCCAGTAGCGTTGGGGACGGGGGGGAGCAGTACTTC. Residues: CASSVGDGGEQYF.

The CDR3 reads CASSKRAGGTGTDTQYF. The DNA of the CDR3 is TGTGCCAGCAGTAAGAGAGCGGGAGGGACCGGCACAGATACGCAGTATTTT. The V gene is TRBV27, the J gene TRBJ2-3; 10 nucleotides align to TRBD2. The germline gives CDR1 MNHEY, CDR2 SMNVEV (reference sequence). This CDR3 is built from 17 residues. V lost 5 bases to trimming and J lost 1 base; unmatched junction nucleotides: 9.

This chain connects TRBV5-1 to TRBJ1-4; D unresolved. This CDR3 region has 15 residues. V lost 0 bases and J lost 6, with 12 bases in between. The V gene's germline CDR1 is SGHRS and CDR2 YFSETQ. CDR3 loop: CASSLASMGDEKLFF. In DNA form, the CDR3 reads TGCGCCAGCAGCTTGGCCTCGATGGGTGATGAAAAACTGTTTTTT.

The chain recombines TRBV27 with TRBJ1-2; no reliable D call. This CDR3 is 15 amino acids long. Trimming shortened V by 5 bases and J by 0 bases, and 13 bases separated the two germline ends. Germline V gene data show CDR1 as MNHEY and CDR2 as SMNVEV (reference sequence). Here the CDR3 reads CASSPFGLANYGYTF. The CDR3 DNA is TGTGCCAGCAGTCCATTCGGGCTAGCTAACTATGGCTACACCTTC.

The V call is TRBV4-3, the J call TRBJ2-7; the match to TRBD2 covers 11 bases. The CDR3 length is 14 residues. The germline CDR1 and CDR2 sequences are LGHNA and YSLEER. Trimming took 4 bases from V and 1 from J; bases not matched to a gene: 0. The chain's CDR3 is CASSRLAGSYEQYF. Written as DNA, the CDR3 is TGCGCCAGCAGCCGACTAGCGGGATCCTACGAGCAGTACTTC.

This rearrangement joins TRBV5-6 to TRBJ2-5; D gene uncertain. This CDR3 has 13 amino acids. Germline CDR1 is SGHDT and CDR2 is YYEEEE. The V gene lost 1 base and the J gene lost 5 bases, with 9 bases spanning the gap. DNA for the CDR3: TGTGCCAGCAGCTTGAGGGTCCGGGAGACCCAGTACTTC. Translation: CASSLRVRETQYF.

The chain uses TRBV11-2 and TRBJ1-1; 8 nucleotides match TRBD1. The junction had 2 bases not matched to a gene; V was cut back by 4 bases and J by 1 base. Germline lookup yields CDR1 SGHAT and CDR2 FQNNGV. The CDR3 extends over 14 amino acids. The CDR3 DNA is TGTGCCAGCAGCTACAGGGGGGGGAACACTGAAGCTTTCTTT. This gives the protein CASSYRGGNTEAFF.

CDR3 sequence (DNA): TGTGCTAGTGGTTTCCTACTAGCGGGAGCGCCAGATCCCACCGGGGAGCTGTTTTTT. It is translated as CASGFLLAGAPDPTGELFF. V is TRBV12-5 and J is TRBJ2-2; 11 bases are shared with TRBD2. After removal of 3 bases from V and 4 bases from J, the junction contained 13 bases not matched to a gene. The CDR3 runs 19 residues. From germline, CDR1 is LGHNT and CDR2 FRNRAP.

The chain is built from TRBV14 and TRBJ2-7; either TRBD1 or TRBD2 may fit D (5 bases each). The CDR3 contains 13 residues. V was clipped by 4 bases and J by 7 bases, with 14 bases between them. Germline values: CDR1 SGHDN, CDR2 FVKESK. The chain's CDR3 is CASSRSGAGEQYF. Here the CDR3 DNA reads TGTGCCAGCAGCCGGTCCGGGGCCGGGGAGCAGTACTTC. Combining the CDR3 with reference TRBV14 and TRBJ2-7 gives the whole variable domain EAGVTQFPSHSVIEKGQTVTLRCDPISGHDNLYWYRRVMGKEIKFLLHFVKESKQDESGMPNNRFLAERTGGTYSTLKVQPAELEDSGVYFCASSRSGAGEQYFGPGTRLTVT.

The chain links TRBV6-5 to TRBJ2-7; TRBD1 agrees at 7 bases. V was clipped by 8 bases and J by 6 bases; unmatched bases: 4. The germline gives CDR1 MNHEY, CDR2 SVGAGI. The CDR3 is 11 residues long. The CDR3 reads CASLRGPEQYF. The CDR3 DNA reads TGTGCCAGCCTTAGGGGGCCCGAGCAGTACTTC.

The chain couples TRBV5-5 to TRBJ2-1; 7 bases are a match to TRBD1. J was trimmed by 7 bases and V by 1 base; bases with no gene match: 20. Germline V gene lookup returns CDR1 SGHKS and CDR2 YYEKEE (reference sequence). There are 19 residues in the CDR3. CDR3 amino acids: CASSLYNRGQRSSGNEQFF. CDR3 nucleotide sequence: TGTGCCAGCAGCTTGTATAATAGGGGACAGAGAAGTAGTGGTAATGAGCAGTTCTTC.

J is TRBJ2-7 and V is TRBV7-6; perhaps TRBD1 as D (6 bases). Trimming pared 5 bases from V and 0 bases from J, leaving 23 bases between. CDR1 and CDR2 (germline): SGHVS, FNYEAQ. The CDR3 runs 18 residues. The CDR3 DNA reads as TGTGCCAGCAGCCTCCCCAGAGAGGGCAGGGGAACCTCCTACGAGCAGTACTTC. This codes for CASSLPREGRGTSYEQYF.

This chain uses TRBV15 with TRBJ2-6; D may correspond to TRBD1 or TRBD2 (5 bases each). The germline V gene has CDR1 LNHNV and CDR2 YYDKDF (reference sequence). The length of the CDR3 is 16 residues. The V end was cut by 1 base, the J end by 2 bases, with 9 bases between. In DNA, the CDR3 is TGTGCCACCAGCAGAGGAGGGACGACTGGGGCCAACGTCCTGACTTTC. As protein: CATSRGGTTGANVLTF.

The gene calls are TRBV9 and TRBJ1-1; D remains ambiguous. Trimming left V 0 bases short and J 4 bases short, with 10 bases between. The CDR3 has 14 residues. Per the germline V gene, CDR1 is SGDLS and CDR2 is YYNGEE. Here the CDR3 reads CASSVDGRGTEAFF. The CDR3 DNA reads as TGTGCCAGCAGCGTAGACGGGCGGGGCACTGAAGCTTTCTTT.

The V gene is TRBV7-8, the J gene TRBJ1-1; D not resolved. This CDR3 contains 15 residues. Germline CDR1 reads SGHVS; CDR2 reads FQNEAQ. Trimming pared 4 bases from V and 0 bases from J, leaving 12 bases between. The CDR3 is CASSSVGRLNTEAFF. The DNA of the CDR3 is TGTGCCAGCAGCTCCGTAGGGAGGCTGAACACTGAAGCTTTCTTT.

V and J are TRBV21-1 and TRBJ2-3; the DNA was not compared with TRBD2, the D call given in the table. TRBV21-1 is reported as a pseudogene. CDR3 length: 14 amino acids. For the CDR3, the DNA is TGTGCCAGCAGAAACGCTAGCGGGGAGAATACGCAGTATTTT. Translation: CASRNASGENTQYF.

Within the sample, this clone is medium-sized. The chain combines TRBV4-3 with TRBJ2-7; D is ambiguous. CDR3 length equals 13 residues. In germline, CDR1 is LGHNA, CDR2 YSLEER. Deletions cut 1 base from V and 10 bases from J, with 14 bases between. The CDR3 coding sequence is TGCGCCAGCAGCCAAGGAAATGGAGTGAAACAGTACTTC. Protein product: CASSQGNGVKQYF.

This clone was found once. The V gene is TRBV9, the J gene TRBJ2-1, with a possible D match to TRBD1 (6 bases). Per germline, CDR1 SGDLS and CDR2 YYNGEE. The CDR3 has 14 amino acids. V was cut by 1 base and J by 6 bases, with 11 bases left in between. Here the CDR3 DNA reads TGTGCCAGCAGCGTATGGTCAGGGGCCAATGAGCAGTTCTTC. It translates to CASSVWSGANEQFF.

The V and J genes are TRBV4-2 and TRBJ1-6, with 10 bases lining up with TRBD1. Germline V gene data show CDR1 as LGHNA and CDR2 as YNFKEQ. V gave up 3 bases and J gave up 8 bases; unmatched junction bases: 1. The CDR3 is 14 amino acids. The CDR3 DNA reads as TGTGCCAGCAGCCAGGGGACAGGGGATTCACCCCTCCACTTT. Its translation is CASSQGTGDSPLHF.

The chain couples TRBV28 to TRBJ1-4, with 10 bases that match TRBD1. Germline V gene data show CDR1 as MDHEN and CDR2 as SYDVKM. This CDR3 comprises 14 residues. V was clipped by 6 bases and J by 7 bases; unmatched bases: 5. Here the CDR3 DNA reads TGTGCCAGCAGGACAGGGGGCCTAGTTGAAAAACTGTTTTTT. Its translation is CASRTGGLVEKLFF.